What follows are 7 T cell receptor beta chains derived from one specimen sequenced in a study of technical replicates of blood from a handful of donors. Clones were sequenced by immunoSEQ multiplex PCR, and TCRdb holds only the in-frame ones, with some missing. The top ten clones hold more than 0.2% of a sample with over 90,000 clones, approximately 95% of them seen once. The sample taken for sequencing was T cells isolated from PBMCs. The receptors come from a human donor in good health.

The V call is TRBV7-8, the J call TRBJ1-5; 7 bases are a match to TRBD1. This CDR3 comprises 14 residues. V lost 4 bases to trimming and J lost 4 bases; unmatched junction nucleotides: 4. Germline assignment: CDR1 SGHVS and CDR2 FQNEAQ. Here the CDR3 reads CASSYGTVNQPQHF. The CDR3 DNA follows: TGTGCCAGCAGCTACGGGACAGTTAATCAGCCCCAGCATTTT.

V is TRBV5-4 and J is TRBJ2-7; possible D gene TRBD2, 5 bases. Trimming cost V 4 bases and J 6 bases, with 11 bases left between them. This CDR3 contains 12 residues. CDR1 SGHNT and CDR2 YYREEE come from the germline V gene (reference sequence). The CDR3: CASSIRLSEQYF. The CDR3 DNA follows: TGTGCCAGCAGCATAAGACTAAGCGAGCAGTACTTC.

The rearrangement uses TRBV28 and TRBJ1-5, with a weak D call TRBD1 (5 bases). Trimming removed 3 bases from V and 4 bases from J, with 16 bases in between. Germline assignment: CDR1 MDHEN and CDR2 SYDVKM. The CDR3 runs to 16 residues. CDR3 amino acids: CASSLAQGGPNQPQHF. The CDR3 DNA sequence: TGTGCCAGCAGTTTGGCGCAGGGAGGGCCTAATCAGCCCCAGCATTTT.

The count of this clone is one. This chain connects TRBV6-5 to TRBJ1-1, with D possibly TRBD1 on 6 matching bases. The germline V gene has CDR1 MNHEY and CDR2 SVGAGI. The CDR3 consists of 14 residues. Trimming left V 7 bases short and J 5 bases short, with 17 bases between. DNA of the CDR3: TGTGCCAGCACCTCGAGGGGGGAGGGGACTGAAGCTTTCTTT. As protein: CASTSRGEGTEAFF.

The chain has TRBV19 and TRBJ2-2; D call uncertain. V was clipped by 6 bases and J by 0 bases, with 5 bases between them. The CDR3 sequence is 13 residues long. Germline values: CDR1 LNHDA, CDR2 SQIVND (reference sequence). The CDR3 DNA follows: TGTGCCAGTAGGGCAGCGAACACCGGGGAGCTGTTTTTT. It encodes CASRAANTGELFF.

The chain joins TRBV6-6 to TRBJ1-5; D ambiguous. In germline, CDR1 is MNHNY, CDR2 SVGAGI (reference sequence). CDR3 length: 16 residues. V was pared by 4 bases and J by 3 bases, with 16 bases between. This CDR3 reads CASSSGVYGANQPQHF. CDR3 coding DNA: TGTGCCAGCAGTTCCGGGGTGTACGGAGCCAATCAGCCCCAGCATTTT.

The DNA of the CDR3 is TGTGCCAGCAGCTTGACTACCACAGGGGCGCGTGGCTACACCTTC. This translates into CASSLTTTGARGYTF. This rearrangement joins TRBV7-9 to TRBJ1-2, with 7 bases aligning to TRBD1. Germline assignment: CDR1 SEHNR and CDR2 FQNEAQ (reference sequence). V lost 3 bases and J lost 7; bases outside the gene matches: 11. The CDR3 extends over 15 amino acids. The entire variable domain, with the rest obtained from reference TRBV7-9 and TRBJ1-2, is as follows: DTGVSQNPRHKITKRGQNVTFRCDPISEHNRLYWYRQTLGQGPEFLTYFQNEAQLEKSRLLSDRFSAERPKGSFSTLEIQRTEQGDSAMYLCASSLTTTGARGYTFGSGTRLTVV.